This TCR beta chain was observed in a study of blood T cells in healthy people across ages. With regard to this clonotype: Its antigen is unknown. One junction end does not reproduce the germline sequence, and a read error may be involved.

Germline loops: CDR1 DFQATT, CDR2 SNEGSKA (reference sequence). The CDR3 totals 14 residues. There were healthy Caucasian individuals from Russia, aged about 6 to 90, serving as donors. Every sample yielded at least 6.5 million isolated PBMCs. Per sample, extraction of total RNA gave at least 5.5 micrograms in every case. Combining a sample-barcoded 5' primer with a J-beta primer mix, a second PCR ran for roughly 7 to 12 cycles. TCRdb ran MiXCR on the 5' RACE reads and lists one entry per CDR3 protein. This sample has about 580,000 distinct CDR3 sequences, with 40% to 55% found just once. Study-level findings and limits: Any changes in expanded clonotypes were possibly confounded, as donor CMV status remained unknown.

This sequence was found in a man older than 75 in good health. This sequence joins TRBV20-1 and TRBJ1-4; 7 bases map to TRBD1. Material: blood. CDR3 bases: TGCAGAGCTAGAGGGGCCCAGGGGGGAGAAAAACTGTTTTTT. Protein: CRARGAQGGEKLFF.